A selection of T cell receptor beta chains follows, all from one sample in a study of blood T cell repertoires in COVID-19. Here immunoSEQ multiplex PCR was the method, and the copy in TCRdb shows in-frame clones only, minus some. Altogether about 370,000 clones are present, 89% being singletons, with the ten largest covering less than 2%. Material for sequencing was PBMCs or T cells enriched from blood (not recorded which). Receptors originate from a woman aged 30 to 39 who had recovered from COVID-19. Each CDR3 is given with its conserved first and last residue.

>TRBV5-1
CASSPDSFNQPQHF
>TRBV28
CASSSRDRALSLAKNIQYF
>TRBV30
CAWSQGISYYGYTF
>TRBV28
CASNWGRNNEQFF
>TRBV5-4
CASSLEGDTQYF
>TRBV3-1/TRBV3-2
CASSQPSREFWTQYF
>TRBV19
CASSNAGFGGKEEAFF
>TRBV4-1
CASSQVPGQVVTEAFF
>TRBV18
CASSPLGGQETQYF
>TRBV19
CASSVQGAVTEAFF
>TRBV29-1
CSAWTGGTYGYTF
>TRBV7-2
CASSPIYRGLGYGYTF
>TRBV9
CASSVAGTGISGNTIYF
>TRBV6-2/TRBV6-3
CASSYPTGGSVTQYF
>TRBV5-1
CASSPDPAGKDYEQYF
>TRBV11-2
CASSETPELPNTEAFF
>TRBV9
CASSPREGSYNEQFF
>TRBV24-1
CATSDSATGYNEQFF
>TRBV5-4
CASSSPGQPNTEAFF
>TRBV12-3/TRBV12-4
CASSPTPLGEAFF
>TRBV7-8
CASSFGTGAGETQYF
>TRBV11-2
CASSAPISGSSTDTQYF
>TRBV7-9
CASSSLVGYEQYF
>TRBV27
CASSRKTGLRGEQYF
>TRBV10-1
CASSEGTGDTGELFF
>TRBV11-2
CASSSTGLSNEKLFF
>TRBV19
CASSRLAGDYIQYF
>TRBV2
CASSEALPIYGYTF
>TRBV7-9
CASSLGTGTGYISEAFF
>TRBV9
CASSVGQGIAYEQYF
>TRBV29-1
CSVAAGGNGNTIYF
>TRBV30
CAWATADRLSYEQYF